This TCR beta chain was sequenced during a study of control samples from healthy donors and cancer patients (dated by TCRdb to the early 2020s). The library was produced with the immunoSEQ multiplex PCR assay. TCRdb holds this immuneACCESS table with in-frame rearrangements only. Some clones are missing; in checked studies, unresolved V genes explain under half, and the rest has no known cause. The sample has approximately 82,000 clones on record, 85% to 95% of them singletons. Approximately 4.8% of the sample is taken by the ten largest. The V end loses 0 bases and the J end loses 1 base, and a stretch of 13 bases separates them. From a lookup of the germline V gene, CDR1 and CDR2 are SGHRS and YFSETQ. Spanning cysteine to phenylalanine, the CDR3 consists of 16 amino acids. The CDR3 DNA has 48 bases and is translated from base 1. On this clone: What antigen it recognizes has not been identified. Base-call qualities are not available, and no considerably larger clone is one nucleotide away.

Material for sequencing was blood. The rearranged chain carries TRBV5-1 and TRBJ2-5; the D gene remains uncertain. This receptor was identified in a woman in her late teens or twenties in good health. The CDR3: CASSLAAEARQETQYF. The nucleotide sequence is TGCGCCAGCAGCTTGGCGGCCGAGGCACGCCAAGAGACCCAGTACTTC.